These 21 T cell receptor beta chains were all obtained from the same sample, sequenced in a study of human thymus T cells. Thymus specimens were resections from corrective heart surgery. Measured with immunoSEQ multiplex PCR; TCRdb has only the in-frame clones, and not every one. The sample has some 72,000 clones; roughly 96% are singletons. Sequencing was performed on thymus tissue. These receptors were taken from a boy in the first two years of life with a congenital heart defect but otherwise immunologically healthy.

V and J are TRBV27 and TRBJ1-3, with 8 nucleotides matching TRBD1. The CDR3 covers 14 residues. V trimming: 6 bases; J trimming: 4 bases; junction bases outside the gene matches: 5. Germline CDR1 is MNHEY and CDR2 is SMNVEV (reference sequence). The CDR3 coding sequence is TGTGCCAGCAGACAGGGGGTTGACGGAAACACCATATATTTT. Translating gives CASRQGVDGNTIYF.

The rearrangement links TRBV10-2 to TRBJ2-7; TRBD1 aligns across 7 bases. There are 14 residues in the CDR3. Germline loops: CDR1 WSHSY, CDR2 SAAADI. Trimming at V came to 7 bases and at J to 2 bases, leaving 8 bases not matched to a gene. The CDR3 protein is CASIPLGTAYEQYF. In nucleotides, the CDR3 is TGCGCCAGCATCCCCCTCGGGACAGCCTACGAGCAGTACTTC.

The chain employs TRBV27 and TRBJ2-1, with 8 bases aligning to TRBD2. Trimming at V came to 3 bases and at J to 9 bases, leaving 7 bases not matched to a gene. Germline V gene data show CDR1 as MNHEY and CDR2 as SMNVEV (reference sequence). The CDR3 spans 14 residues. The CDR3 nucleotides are TGTGCCAGCAGTTTTTCCGGGACTAGGGCTGAGCAGTTCTTC. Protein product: CASSFSGTRAEQFF.

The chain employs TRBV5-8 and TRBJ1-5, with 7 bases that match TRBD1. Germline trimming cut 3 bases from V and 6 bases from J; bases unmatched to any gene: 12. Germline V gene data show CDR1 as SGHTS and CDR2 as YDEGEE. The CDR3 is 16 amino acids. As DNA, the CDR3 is TGTGCCAGCAGCTCGAGACAGGGCGATAGGGGTCAGCCCCAGCATTTT. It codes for CASSSRQGDRGQPQHF.

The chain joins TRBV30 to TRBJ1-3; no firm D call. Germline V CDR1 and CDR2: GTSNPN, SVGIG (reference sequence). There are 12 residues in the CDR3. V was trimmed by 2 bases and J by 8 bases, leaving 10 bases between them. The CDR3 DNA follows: TGTGCCTGGAGTCTTATCGGGGACACCATATATTTT. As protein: CAWSLIGDTIYF.

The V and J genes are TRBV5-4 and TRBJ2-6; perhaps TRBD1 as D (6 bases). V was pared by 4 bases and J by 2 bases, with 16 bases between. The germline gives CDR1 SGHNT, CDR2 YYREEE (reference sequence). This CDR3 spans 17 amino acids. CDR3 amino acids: CASSPSHRVAGANVLTF. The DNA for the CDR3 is TGTGCCAGCAGCCCAAGCCACAGGGTGGCTGGGGCCAACGTCCTGACTTTC.

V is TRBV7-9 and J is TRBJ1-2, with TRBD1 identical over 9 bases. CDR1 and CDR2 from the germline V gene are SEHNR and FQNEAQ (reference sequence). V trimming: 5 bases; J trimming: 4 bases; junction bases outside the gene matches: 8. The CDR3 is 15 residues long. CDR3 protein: CASSLRTGAFYGYTF. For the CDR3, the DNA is TGTGCCAGCAGCCTACGGACAGGGGCCTTCTATGGCTACACCTTC.

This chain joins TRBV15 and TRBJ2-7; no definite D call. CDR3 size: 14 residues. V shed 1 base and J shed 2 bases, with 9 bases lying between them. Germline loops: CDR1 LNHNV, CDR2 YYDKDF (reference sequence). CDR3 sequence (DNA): TGTGCCACCAGCAGAGTGCCGCACACCTACGAGCAGTACTTC. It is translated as CATSRVPHTYEQYF. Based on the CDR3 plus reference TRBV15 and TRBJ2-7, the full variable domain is DAMVIQNPRYQVTQFGKPVTLSCSQTLNHNVMYWYQQKSSQAPKLLFHYYDKDFNNEADTPDNFQSRRPNTSFCFLDIRSPGLGDTAMYLCATSRVPHTYEQYFGPGTRLTVT.

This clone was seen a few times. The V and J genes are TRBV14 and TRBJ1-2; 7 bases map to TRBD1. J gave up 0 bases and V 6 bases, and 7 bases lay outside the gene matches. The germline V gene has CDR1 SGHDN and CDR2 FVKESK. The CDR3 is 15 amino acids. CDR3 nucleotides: TGTGCCAGCAGTCTTACGGGACAGTCTAACTATGGCTACACCTTC. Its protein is CASSLTGQSNYGYTF.

This CDR3 reads CASSLCRTYNEQFF. The CDR3 region has the DNA TGTGCCAGCAGTTTGTGCCGGACCTACAATGAGCAGTTCTTC. This rearrangement joins TRBV27 to TRBJ2-1; D remains ambiguous. Germline lookup yields CDR1 MNHEY and CDR2 SMNVEV (reference sequence). Between the trimmed V and J ends, which lost 3 bases and 2 bases, there was a span of 8 bases. The CDR3 totals 14 residues.

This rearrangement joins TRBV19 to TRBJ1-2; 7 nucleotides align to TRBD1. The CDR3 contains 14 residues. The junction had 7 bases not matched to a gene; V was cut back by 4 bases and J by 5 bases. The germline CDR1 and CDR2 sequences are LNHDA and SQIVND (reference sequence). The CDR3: CASSTTGQLYGYTF. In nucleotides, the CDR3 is TGTGCCAGTAGTACCACGGGACAGCTTTATGGCTACACCTTC.

CDR3 in amino acids: CASSLQGANTEAFF. In nucleotides, the CDR3 is TGCGCCAGCAGTCTCCAAGGGGCGAACACTGAAGCTTTCTTT. The chain employs TRBV4-1 and TRBJ1-1; tentatively, D is TRBD1 (5 bases). The CDR3 sequence is 14 residues long. CDR1 is MGHRA and CDR2 is YSYEKL in the germline V gene. V gave up 6 bases and J gave up 1 base, with 12 bases separating them.

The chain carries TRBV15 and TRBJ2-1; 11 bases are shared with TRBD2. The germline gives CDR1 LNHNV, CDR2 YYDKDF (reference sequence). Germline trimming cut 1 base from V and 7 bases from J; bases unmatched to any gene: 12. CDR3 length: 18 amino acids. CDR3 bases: TGTGCCACCAGCAGAGCTCGAGCTCTAGCGGGAGGAAGGAATGAGCAGTTCTTC. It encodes CATSRARALAGGRNEQFF. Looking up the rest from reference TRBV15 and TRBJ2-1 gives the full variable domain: DAMVIQNPRYQVTQFGKPVTLSCSQTLNHNVMYWYQQKSSQAPKLLFHYYDKDFNNEADTPDNFQSRRPNTSFCFLDIRSPGLGDTAMYLCATSRARALAGGRNEQFFGPGTRLTVL.

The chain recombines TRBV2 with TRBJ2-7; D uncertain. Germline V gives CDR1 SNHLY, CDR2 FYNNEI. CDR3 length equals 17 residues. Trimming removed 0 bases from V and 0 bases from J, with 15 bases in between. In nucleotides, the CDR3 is TGTGCCAGCAGTGAAGCGCTTAGGCGGAAGAGCTCCTACGAGCAGTACTTC. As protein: CASSEALRRKSSYEQYF.

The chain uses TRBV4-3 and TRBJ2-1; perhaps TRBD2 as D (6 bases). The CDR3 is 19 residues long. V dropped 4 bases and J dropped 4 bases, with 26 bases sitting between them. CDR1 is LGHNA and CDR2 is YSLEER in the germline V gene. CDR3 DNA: TGCGCCAGCAGCCTCTACCCACCCCCTTGGAGGAGGGAATACAATGAGCAGTTCTTC. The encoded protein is CASSLYPPPWRREYNEQFF.

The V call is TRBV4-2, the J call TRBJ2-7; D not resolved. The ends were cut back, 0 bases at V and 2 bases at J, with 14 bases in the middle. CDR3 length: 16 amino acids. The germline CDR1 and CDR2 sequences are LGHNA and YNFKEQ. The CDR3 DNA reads TGTGCCAGCAGCCAAGAAAGAGAGACGGTGACCTACGAGCAGTACTTC. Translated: CASSQERETVTYEQYF.

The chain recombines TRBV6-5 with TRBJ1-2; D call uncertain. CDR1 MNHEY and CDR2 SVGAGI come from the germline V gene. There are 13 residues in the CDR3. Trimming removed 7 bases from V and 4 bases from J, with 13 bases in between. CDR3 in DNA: TGTGCCAGCACCATCCTAGAGAGCTATGGCTACACCTTC. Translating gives CASTILESYGYTF.

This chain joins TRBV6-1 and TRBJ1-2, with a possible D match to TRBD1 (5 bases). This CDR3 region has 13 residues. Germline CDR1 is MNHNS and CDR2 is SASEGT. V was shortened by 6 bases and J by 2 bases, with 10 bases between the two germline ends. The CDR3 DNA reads TGTGCCAGCAGGAGGGAGGGGAACTATGGCTACACCTTC. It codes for CASRREGNYGYTF.

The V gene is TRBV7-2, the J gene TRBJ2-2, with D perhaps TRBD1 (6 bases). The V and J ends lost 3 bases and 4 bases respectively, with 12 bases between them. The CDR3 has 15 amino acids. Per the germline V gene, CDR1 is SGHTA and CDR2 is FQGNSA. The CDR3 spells CASSFEQGSTGELFF. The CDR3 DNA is TGTGCCAGCAGCTTTGAACAGGGATCCACCGGGGAGCTGTTTTTT.

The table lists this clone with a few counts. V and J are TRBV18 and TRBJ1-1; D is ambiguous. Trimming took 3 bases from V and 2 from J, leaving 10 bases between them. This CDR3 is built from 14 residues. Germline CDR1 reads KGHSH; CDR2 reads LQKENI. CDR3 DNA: TGTGCCAGCTCACCTCAACATGTAAACACTGAAGCTTTCTTT. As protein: CASSPQHVNTEAFF.

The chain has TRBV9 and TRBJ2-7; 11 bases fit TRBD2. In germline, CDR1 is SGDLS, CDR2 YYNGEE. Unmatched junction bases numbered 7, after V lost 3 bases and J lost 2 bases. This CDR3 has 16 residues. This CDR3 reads CASSATLSGRAYEQYF. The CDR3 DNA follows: TGTGCCAGCAGCGCCACCCTTAGCGGGAGGGCCTACGAGCAGTACTTC.